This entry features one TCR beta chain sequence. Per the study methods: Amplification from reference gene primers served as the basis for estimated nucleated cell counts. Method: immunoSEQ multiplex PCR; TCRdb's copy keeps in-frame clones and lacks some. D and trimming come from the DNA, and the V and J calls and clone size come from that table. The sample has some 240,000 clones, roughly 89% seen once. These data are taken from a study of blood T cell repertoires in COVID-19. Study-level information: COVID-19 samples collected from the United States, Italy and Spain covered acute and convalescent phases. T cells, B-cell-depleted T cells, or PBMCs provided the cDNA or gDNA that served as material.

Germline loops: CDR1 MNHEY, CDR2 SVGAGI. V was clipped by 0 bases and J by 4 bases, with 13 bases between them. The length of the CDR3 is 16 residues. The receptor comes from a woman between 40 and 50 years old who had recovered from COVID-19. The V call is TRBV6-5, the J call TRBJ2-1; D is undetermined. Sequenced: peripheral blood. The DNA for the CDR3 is TGTGCCAGCAGTTACTCCGCGTTGGTCTTTTACAATGAGCAGTTCTTC. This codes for CASSYSALVFYNEQFF.